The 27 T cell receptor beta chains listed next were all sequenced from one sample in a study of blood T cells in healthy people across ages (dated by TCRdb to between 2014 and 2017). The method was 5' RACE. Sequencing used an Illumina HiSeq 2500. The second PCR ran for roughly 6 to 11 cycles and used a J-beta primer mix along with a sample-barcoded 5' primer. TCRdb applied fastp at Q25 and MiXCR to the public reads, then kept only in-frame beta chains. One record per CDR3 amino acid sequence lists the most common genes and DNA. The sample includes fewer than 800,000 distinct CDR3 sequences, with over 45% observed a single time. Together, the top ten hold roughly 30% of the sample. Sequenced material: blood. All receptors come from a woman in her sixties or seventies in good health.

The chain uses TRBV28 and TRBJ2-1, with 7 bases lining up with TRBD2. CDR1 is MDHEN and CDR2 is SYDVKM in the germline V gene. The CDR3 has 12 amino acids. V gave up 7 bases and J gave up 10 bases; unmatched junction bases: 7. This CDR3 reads CASNLAGVEQFF. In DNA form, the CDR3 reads TGTGCCAGCAATTTGGCGGGAGTAGAGCAGTTCTTC.

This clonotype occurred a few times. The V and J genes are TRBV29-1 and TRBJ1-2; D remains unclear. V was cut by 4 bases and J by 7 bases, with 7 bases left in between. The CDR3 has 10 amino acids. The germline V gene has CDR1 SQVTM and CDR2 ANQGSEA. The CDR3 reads CSVVGGGYTF. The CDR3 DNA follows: TGCAGCGTTGTGGGAGGTGGCTACACCTTC.

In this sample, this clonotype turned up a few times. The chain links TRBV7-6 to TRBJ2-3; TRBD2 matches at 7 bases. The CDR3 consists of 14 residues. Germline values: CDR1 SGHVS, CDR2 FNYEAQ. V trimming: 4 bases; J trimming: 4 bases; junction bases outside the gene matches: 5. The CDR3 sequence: CASSYRRGADTQYF. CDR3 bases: TGTGCCAGCAGCTACCGCCGGGGGGCAGATACGCAGTATTTT.

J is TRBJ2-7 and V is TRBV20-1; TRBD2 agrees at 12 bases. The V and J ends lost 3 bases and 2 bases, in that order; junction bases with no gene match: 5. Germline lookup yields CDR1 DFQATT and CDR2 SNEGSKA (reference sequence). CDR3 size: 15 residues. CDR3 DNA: TGCAGTGCTAGGGGACTAGCGGGCGCTGCCTACGAGCAGTACTTC. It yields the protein CSARGLAGAAYEQYF.

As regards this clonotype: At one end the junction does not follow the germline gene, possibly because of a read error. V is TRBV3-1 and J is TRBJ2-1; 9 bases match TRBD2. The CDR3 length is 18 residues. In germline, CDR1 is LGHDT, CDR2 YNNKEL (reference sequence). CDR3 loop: CAGSPTWGTSGRTNEQFF. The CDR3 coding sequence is TGTGCCGGCAGCCCCACGTGGGGCACCAGCGGGAGGACCAATGAGCAGTTCTTC.

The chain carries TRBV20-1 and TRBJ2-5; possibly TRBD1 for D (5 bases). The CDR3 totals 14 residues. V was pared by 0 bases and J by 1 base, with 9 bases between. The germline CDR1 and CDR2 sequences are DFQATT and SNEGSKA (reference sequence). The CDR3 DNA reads TGCAGTGCTAGAGATCCTAGGGGCCAAGAGACCCAGTACTTC. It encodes CSARDPRGQETQYF.

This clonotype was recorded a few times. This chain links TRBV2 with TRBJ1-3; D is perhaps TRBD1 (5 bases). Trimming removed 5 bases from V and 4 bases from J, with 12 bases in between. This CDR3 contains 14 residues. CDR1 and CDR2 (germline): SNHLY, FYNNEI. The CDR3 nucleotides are TGTGCCAGCAGTTCCGGGACCCAAGGAAACACCATATATTTT. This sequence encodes CASSSGTQGNTIYF.

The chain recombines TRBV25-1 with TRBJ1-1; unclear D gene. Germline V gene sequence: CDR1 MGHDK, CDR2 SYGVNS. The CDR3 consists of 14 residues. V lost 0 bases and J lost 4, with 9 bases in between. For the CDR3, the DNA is TGTGCCAGCAGTGAATATAGCGGGGTCACTGAAGCTTTCTTT. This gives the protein CASSEYSGVTEAFF.

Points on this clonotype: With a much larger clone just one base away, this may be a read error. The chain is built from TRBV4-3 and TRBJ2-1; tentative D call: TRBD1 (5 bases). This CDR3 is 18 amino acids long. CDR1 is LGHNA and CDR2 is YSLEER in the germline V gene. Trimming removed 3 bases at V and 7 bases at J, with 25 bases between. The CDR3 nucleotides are TGCGCCAGCAGCCATGACCTTTTGACAAGGGGTCGGGCAAATGAGCAGTTCTTC. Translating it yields CASSHDLLTRGRANEQFF.

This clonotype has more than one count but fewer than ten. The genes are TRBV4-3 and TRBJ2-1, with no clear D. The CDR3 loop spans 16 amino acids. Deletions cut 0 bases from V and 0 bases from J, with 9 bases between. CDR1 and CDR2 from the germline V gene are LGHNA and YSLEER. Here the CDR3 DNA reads TGCGCCAGCAGCCAAGAGGACGTCAGCTCCTACAATGAGCAGTTCTTC. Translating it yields CASSQEDVSSYNEQFF.

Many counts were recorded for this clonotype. For the CDR3, the DNA is TGTGCCAGCAGCTTACAGGGGAGCACAGATACGCAGTATTTT. Its protein is CASSLQGSTDTQYF. The chain uses TRBV7-2 and TRBJ2-3, with D maybe TRBD1 (6 bases). V lost 2 bases and J lost 0, with 6 bases in between. The CDR3 has 14 residues. CDR1 SGHTA and CDR2 FQGNSA come from the germline V gene.

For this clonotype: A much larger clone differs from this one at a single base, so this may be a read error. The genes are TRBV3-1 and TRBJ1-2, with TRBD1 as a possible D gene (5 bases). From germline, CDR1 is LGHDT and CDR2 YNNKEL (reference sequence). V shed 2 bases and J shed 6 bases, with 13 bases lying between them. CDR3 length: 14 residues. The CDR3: CASSQLQEADGYTF. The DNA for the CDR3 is TGTGCCAGCAGCCAACTACAGGAGGCAGATGGCTACACCTTC.

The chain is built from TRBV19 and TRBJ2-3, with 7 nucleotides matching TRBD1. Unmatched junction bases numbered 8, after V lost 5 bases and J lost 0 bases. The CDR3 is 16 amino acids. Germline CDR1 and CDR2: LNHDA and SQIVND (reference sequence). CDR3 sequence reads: CASSRGQRESTDTQYF. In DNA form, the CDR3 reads TGTGCCAGTAGTCGGGGACAGAGAGAAAGCACAGATACGCAGTATTTT.

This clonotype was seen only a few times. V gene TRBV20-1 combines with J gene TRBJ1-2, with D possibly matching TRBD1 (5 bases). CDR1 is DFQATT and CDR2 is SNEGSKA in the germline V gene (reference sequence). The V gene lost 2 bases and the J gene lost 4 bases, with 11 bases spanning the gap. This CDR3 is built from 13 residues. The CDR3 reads CSARSRVFYGYTF. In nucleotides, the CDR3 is TGCAGTGCTAGATCCAGGGTTTTCTATGGCTACACCTTC.

The CDR3 region has the DNA TGCGCCAGCAGCTTGGGGATTAGCGGGCGGACCTACAATGAGCAGTTCTTC. This gives the protein CASSLGISGRTYNEQFF. This chain connects TRBV5-1 to TRBJ2-1; 7 nucleotides agree with TRBD2. Looked up from germline, CDR1 is SGHRS and CDR2 is YFSETQ. Losses at the gene ends were 0 bases for V and 2 bases for J; bases not matched to a gene: 8. The CDR3 is 17 residues long.

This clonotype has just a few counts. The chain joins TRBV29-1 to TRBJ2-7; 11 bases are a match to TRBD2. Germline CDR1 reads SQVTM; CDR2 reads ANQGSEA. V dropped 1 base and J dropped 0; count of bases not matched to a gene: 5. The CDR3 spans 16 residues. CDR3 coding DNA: TGCAGCGTTGAAGGGGTGACTAGCGGGAACTCCTACGAGCAGTACTTC. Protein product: CSVEGVTSGNSYEQYF.

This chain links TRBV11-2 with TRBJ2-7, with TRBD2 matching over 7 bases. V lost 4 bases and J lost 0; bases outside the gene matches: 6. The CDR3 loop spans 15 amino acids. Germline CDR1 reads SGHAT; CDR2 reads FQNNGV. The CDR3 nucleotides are TGTGCCAGCAGCTCCGGGACTACCAGCTCCTACGAGCAGTACTTC. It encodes CASSSGTTSSYEQYF.

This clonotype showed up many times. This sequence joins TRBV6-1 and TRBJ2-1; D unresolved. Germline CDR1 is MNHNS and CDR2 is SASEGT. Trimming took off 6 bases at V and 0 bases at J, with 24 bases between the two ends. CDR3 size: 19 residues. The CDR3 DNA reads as TGTGCCAGCAGCACCCGTGGGGTTGAGGTCTACTCCTCCTACAATGAGCAGTTCTTC. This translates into CASSTRGVEVYSSYNEQFF.

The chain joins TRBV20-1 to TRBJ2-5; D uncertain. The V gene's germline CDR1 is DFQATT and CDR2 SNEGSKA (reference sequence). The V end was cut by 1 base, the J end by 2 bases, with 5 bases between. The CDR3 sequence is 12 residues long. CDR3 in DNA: TGCAGTGCTAGAGGGCTTCAAGAGACCCAGTACTTC. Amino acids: CSARGLQETQYF.

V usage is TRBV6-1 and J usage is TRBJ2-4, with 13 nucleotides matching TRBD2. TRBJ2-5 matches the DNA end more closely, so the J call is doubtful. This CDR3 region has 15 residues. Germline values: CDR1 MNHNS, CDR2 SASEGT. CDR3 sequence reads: CASTRTSGSYETQYF. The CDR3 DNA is TGTGCCAGCACTAGGACTAGCGGGAGCTATGAGACCCAGTACTTC.

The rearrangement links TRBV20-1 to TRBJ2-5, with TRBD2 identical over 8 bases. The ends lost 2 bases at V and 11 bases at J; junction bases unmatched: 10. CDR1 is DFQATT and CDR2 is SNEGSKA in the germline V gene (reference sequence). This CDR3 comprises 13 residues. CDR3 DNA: TGCAGTGCTAGAACCGGGAGGGGGGATGAGCAGTACTTC. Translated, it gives CSARTGRGDEQYF.

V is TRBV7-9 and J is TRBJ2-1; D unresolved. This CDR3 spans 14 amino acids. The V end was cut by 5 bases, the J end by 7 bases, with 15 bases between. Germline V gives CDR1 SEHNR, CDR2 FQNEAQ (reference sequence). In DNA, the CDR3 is TGTGCCAGCAGCCCCCGGAACTTAGTAAATGAGCAGTTCTTC. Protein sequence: CASSPRNLVNEQFF.

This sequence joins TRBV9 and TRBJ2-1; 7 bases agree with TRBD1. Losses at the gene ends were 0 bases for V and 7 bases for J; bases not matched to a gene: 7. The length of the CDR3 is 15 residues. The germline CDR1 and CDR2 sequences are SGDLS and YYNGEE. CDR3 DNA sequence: TGTGCCAGCAGCGTAGTGGAAAGGGGGCGGAATGAGCAGTTCTTC. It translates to CASSVVERGRNEQFF.

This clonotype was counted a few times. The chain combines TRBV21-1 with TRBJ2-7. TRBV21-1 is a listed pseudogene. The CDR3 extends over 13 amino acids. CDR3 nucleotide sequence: TGTGCCAGCACCCACAACAATACTTACGAGCAGTACTTC. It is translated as CASTHNNTYEQYF.

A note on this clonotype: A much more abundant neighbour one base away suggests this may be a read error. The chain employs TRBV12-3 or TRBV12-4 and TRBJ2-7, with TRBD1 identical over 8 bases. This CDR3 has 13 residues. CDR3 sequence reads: CAGRRTGLYEQYF. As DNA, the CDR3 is TGTGCCGGCAGAAGGACAGGGCTCTACGAGCAGTACTTC.

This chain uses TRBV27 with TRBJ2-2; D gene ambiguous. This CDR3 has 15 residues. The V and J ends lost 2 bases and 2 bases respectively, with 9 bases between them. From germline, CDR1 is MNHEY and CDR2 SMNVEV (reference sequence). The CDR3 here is CASSLLSFNTGELFF. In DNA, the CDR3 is TGTGCCAGCAGTTTACTCTCTTTCAACACCGGGGAGCTGTTTTTT.

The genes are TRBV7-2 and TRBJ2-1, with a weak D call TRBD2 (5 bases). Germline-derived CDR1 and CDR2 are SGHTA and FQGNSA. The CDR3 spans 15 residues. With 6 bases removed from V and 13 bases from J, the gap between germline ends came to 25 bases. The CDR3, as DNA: TGTGCCAGCAGAGAACGTTCGGGGAGAATTCAGACCCAGTTCTTC. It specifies CASRERSGRIQTQFF.